This passage covers 27 T cell receptor beta chains from one sample sequenced in a study of T cells in Graves' hyperthyroidism and ophthalmopathy. RNA transcripts yielded amplified TCR beta CDR3 regions. First-round RT-PCR with HTBI primers amplified the TCR CDR3 region. TCRdb reprocessed the multiplex PCR reads via MiXCR and lists one record per CDR3 protein. The table includes hundreds of thousands of distinct CDR3 sequences, roughly 14% detected once. The sample taken for sequencing was blood. The origin of the receptors is a woman in her twenties or thirties with Graves' hyperthyroidism that later progressed to Graves' ophthalmopathy.

This clonotype was counted at least ten times. The V gene is TRBV4-1, the J gene TRBJ2-1; 10 nucleotides agree with TRBD2. Per germline, CDR1 MGHRA and CDR2 YSYEKL. J gave up 7 bases and V 2 bases, and 2 bases lay outside the gene matches. The CDR3 contains 14 residues. In nucleotides, the CDR3 is TGCGCCAGCAGCCAACTAGCGGGAGTGAATGAGCAGTTCTTC. This translates into CASSQLAGVNEQFF.

The chain has TRBV28 and TRBJ2-1; D remains ambiguous. Germline V gene lookup returns CDR1 MDHEN and CDR2 SYDVKM. This CDR3 comprises 14 residues. Trimming left V 3 bases short and J 2 bases short, with 8 bases between. CDR3 nucleotides: TGTGCCAGCAGTTTTTTAGCAACCTACAATGAGCAGTTCTTC. Amino acids: CASSFLATYNEQFF.

This clonotype has at least ten counts. The V and J genes are TRBV27 and TRBJ2-7; 7 positions match TRBD2. CDR1 MNHEY and CDR2 SMNVEV come from the germline V gene (reference sequence). V shed 5 bases, J shed 0 bases, and the junction held 16 bases outside the gene matches. The CDR3 has 18 residues. In DNA, the CDR3 is TGTGCCAGCAGTCCGTCCCCAACCCTAGCGGTTAGCTCCTACGAGCAGTACTTC. It encodes CASSPSPTLAVSSYEQYF.

This clonotype has ten or more counts. The chain is built from TRBV24-1 and TRBJ1-1, with a weak D call TRBD1 (5 bases). The CDR3 totals 14 residues. Germline V gene sequence: CDR1 KGHDR, CDR2 SFDVKD. V was shortened by 4 bases and J by 4 bases, with 12 bases between the two germline ends. The CDR3 coding sequence is TGTGCCACCAGTGAGGGACTTGGTGGCACTGAAGCTTTCTTT. Translated: CATSEGLGGTEAFF.

Ten or more counts support this clonotype. This chain uses TRBV9 with TRBJ2-1; 7 bases are a match to TRBD2. The CDR3 has 17 residues. Germline-derived CDR1 and CDR2 are SGDLS and YYNGEE. Unmatched junction bases numbered 12, after V lost 3 bases and J lost 3 bases. CDR3 DNA sequence: TGTGCCAGCAGCGCCCGCGGGGGAGCGGGGAACTACAATGAGCAGTTCTTC. This encodes CASSARGGAGNYNEQFF.

This clonotype was counted ten times or more. V gene TRBV2 combines with J gene TRBJ2-7; D is perhaps TRBD2 (5 bases). Germline CDR1 is SNHLY and CDR2 is FYNNEI. The CDR3 loop spans 14 amino acids. Between the trimmed V and J ends, which lost 7 bases and 0 bases, there was a span of 13 bases. Here the CDR3 DNA reads TGTGCCAGCACGGGGTCCCTGAGCTCCTACGAGCAGTACTTC. Protein sequence: CASTGSLSSYEQYF.

This clonotype was found many times. At one boundary the junction diverges from the germline segment, which might be a read error. The chain employs TRBV20-1 and TRBJ1-1, with D possibly TRBD1 on 5 matching bases. Germline V gene data show CDR1 as DFQATT and CDR2 as SNEGSKA (reference sequence). The CDR3 spans 12 residues. The CDR3: CSVSQVKTEAFF. The CDR3 nucleotides read TGCAGTGTCTCACAGGTGAAGACTGAAGCTTTCTTT.

The sample holds many counts of this clonotype. V is TRBV2 and J is TRBJ2-6, with D perhaps TRBD2 (6 bases). This CDR3 comprises 16 residues. CDR1 is SNHLY, CDR2 FYNNEI, per germline. The V gene lost 8 bases and the J gene lost 0 bases, with 14 bases spanning the gap. In nucleotides, the CDR3 is TGTGCCAGCCGGGACGGGAGAAGCTCTGGGGCCAACGTCCTGACTTTC. Protein product: CASRDGRSSGANVLTF. Full variable domain (missing parts from reference TRBV2 and TRBJ2-6): EPEVTQTPSHQVTQMGQEVILRCVPISNHLYFYWYRQILGQKVEFLVSFYNNEISEKSEIFDDQFSVERPDGSNFTLKIRSTKLEDSAMYFCASRDGRSSGANVLTFGAGSRLTVL.

This clonotype was detected only a few times. The chain is built from TRBV5-1 and TRBJ1-3; 7 nucleotides align to TRBD1. This CDR3 spans 14 amino acids. The V segment lost 3 bases and the J segment 4 bases; nucleotides outside the gene matches: 4. Germline V CDR1 and CDR2: SGHRS, YFSETQ. The DNA for the CDR3 is TGCGCCAGCAGCTACGGGACAGAAGGAAACACCATATATTTT. Translated, it gives CASSYGTEGNTIYF.

Comment on this clonotype: A read error may account for a junction end that differs from germline. The chain joins TRBV7-6 to TRBJ1-1; tentatively, D is TRBD1 (6 bases). CDR1 and CDR2 from the germline V gene are SGHVS and FNYEAQ. The CDR3 loop spans 14 amino acids. This CDR3 reads CASSATGMNTEACF. The CDR3 DNA follows: TGTGCCAGCAGCGCCACAGGGATGAACACTGAAGCTTGCTTT.

In this sample, this clonotype turned up many times. The chain carries TRBV12-3 or TRBV12-4 and TRBJ1-2, with 7 nucleotides matching TRBD1. The J segment lost 8 bases and the V segment lost 6 bases, leaving 9 bases of the junction unmatched. The CDR3 contains 13 residues. The CDR3: CASSRRQGEGYTF. For the CDR3, the DNA is TGTGCCAGCAGCCGAAGACAGGGTGAAGGCTACACCTTC.

In this sample, this clonotype turned up many times. The rearrangement uses TRBV20-1 and TRBJ1-1; no reliable D call. Germline loops: CDR1 DFQATT, CDR2 SNEGSKA (reference sequence). This CDR3 spans 11 amino acids. The CDR3 region is CSRARNTEAFF. The DNA of the CDR3 is TGCAGCCGCGCCAGGAACACTGAAGCTTTCTTT.

The chain employs TRBV20-1 and TRBJ2-7; D may be TRBD1 (6 bases). The CDR3 is made up of 15 amino acids. Germline V CDR1 and CDR2: DFQATT, SNEGSKA (reference sequence). The V and J ends lost 3 bases and 1 base respectively, with 16 bases between them. The CDR3 bases are TGCAGTGCTAGGTCGTGGCAGGGGATGTCCTACGAGCAGTACTTC. Residues: CSARSWQGMSYEQYF.

This clonotype was detected many times. V is TRBV24-1 and J is TRBJ2-1; a weak D match, TRBD2 (5 bases). The CDR3 length is 15 residues. Per the germline V gene, CDR1 is KGHDR and CDR2 is SFDVKD. Trimming took off 4 bases at V and 7 bases at J, with 16 bases between the two ends. CDR3 nucleotide sequence: TGTGCCACCAGTGAGCATCCCGTTACTAGGAATGAGCAGTTCTTC. As protein: CATSEHPVTRNEQFF.

This clonotype appeared many times. V and J are TRBV7-9 and TRBJ1-2, with D uncertain. Between the trimmed V and J ends, which lost 2 bases and 1 base, there was a span of 11 bases. The CDR3 has 15 amino acids. Looked up from germline, CDR1 is SEHNR and CDR2 is FQNEAQ (reference sequence). CDR3 protein: CASSLSEGNNYGYTF. CDR3 DNA: TGTGCCAGCAGCTTATCGGAAGGGAATAACTATGGCTACACCTTC.

This clonotype was seen repeatedly, ten times or more. The chain uses TRBV20-1 and TRBJ2-7, with D hard to call. This CDR3 is 11 amino acids long. V was pared by 6 bases and J by 0 bases, with 6 bases between. Germline V gene lookup returns CDR1 DFQATT and CDR2 SNEGSKA (reference sequence). DNA for the CDR3: TGCAGTGCCGACTCCTCCTACGAGCAGTACTTC. Protein product: CSADSSYEQYF.

This clonotype showed up just a few times. The V and J genes are TRBV6-5 and TRBJ2-7; D possibly corresponds to TRBD1 (6 bases). This CDR3 is built from 17 residues. CDR1 and CDR2 from the germline V gene are MNHEY and SVGAGI. The ends were cut back, 0 bases at V and 1 base at J, with 16 bases in the middle. Here the CDR3 reads CASSYSVSQGLSYEQYF. DNA of the CDR3: TGTGCCAGCAGTTACTCCGTTTCGCAGGGGTTATCCTACGAGCAGTACTTC.

This clonotype was seen many times. The chain links TRBV9 to TRBJ2-1; 9 bases map to TRBD2. Trimming at V came to 6 bases and at J to 6 bases, leaving 10 bases not matched to a gene. Germline lookup yields CDR1 SGDLS and CDR2 YYNGEE. CDR3 length: 15 residues. CDR3 DNA sequence: TGTGCCAGCAAACCCGGGACTAGCTTAAGCAATGAGCAGTTCTTC. Encoded protein: CASKPGTSLSNEQFF.

The V gene is TRBV5-5, the J gene TRBJ1-5; weak D call: TRBD1 (5 bases). Germline lookup yields CDR1 SGHKS and CDR2 YYEKEE (reference sequence). With 3 bases removed from V and 9 bases from J, the gap between germline ends came to 10 bases. The CDR3 loop spans 12 amino acids. The CDR3 DNA is TGTGCCAGCAGCTCCGACCAGGGGCCCCAGCATTTT. Translating gives CASSSDQGPQHF.

CDR3 nucleotide sequence: TGTGCCAGTAGTATAGAAACAGGTCGTTACGAGCAGTACTTC. Translated, it gives CASSIETGRYEQYF. The chain employs TRBV19 and TRBJ2-7, with D possibly matching TRBD1 (5 bases). The germline V and J ends were trimmed by 0 bases and 4 bases, with 10 bases remaining between them. This CDR3 contains 14 residues. Looked up from germline, CDR1 is LNHDA and CDR2 is SQIVND (reference sequence).

This clonotype showed up many times. V gene TRBV28 combines with J gene TRBJ1-6; D is possibly TRBD1 (6 bases). Germline lookup yields CDR1 MDHEN and CDR2 SYDVKM. Trimming shortened V by 3 bases and J by 10 bases, and 13 bases separated the two germline ends. The CDR3 has 14 residues. The CDR3 sequence: CASSLIQGNSPLHF. As DNA, the CDR3 is TGTGCCAGCAGTTTGATACAGGGTAACTCACCCCTCCACTTT. The full variable domain, with the rest looked up from reference TRBV28 and TRBJ1-6, is DVKVTQSSRYLVKRTGEKVFLECVQDMDHENMFWYRQDPGLGLRLIYFSYDVKMKEKGDIPEGYSVSREKKERFSLILESASTNQTSMYLCASSLIQGNSPLHFGNGTRLTVT.

This clonotype has a count of ten or more. The chain couples TRBV10-3 to TRBJ2-3; D unclear. Germline V gives CDR1 ENHRY, CDR2 SYGVKD. The V end lost 4 bases, the J end lost 3 bases, and 14 bases lay between the germline ends. The length of the CDR3 is 15 residues. The CDR3 region is CAISAPSDGTDTQYF. The CDR3 region has the DNA TGTGCCATCAGTGCGCCCTCCGACGGAACAGATACGCAGTATTTT.

The sample holds many counts of this clonotype. The rearrangement uses TRBV12-3 or TRBV12-4 and TRBJ2-4; 12 bases agree with TRBD2. This CDR3 is 18 amino acids long. The ends lost 2 bases at V and 6 bases at J; junction bases unmatched: 11. The chain's CDR3 is CASSLNFRTSGTLNIQYF. The CDR3 nucleotides read TGTGCCAGCAGTTTAAATTTTCGGACTAGCGGGACTTTAAACATTCAGTACTTC.

The CDR3 is CASSLGISVEQYF. CDR3 coding DNA: TGTGCCAGCAGCTTGGGTATCAGCGTAGAGCAGTACTTC. This chain links TRBV5-8 with TRBJ2-7; D ambiguous. V was pared by 0 bases and J by 7 bases, with 11 bases between. Germline CDR1 SGHTS, CDR2 YDEGEE. The CDR3 is made up of 13 amino acids.

This clonotype has a count of ten or more. The chain joins TRBV2 to TRBJ2-5; D is unresolved. From germline, CDR1 is SNHLY and CDR2 FYNNEI. The CDR3 is made up of 14 amino acids. V gave up 6 bases and J gave up 5 bases, with 16 bases separating them. The CDR3 DNA reads TGTGCCAGCAGCCTCGGACGTACGGAGGAGACCCAGTACTTC. It encodes CASSLGRTEETQYF. Looking up the rest from reference TRBV2 and TRBJ2-5 gives the full variable domain: EPEVTQTPSHQVTQMGQEVILRCVPISNHLYFYWYRQILGQKVEFLVSFYNNEISEKSEIFDDQFSVERPDGSNFTLKIRSTKLEDSAMYFCASSLGRTEETQYFGPGTRLLVL.

This clonotype was counted many times. The chain is built from TRBV5-1 and TRBJ2-1; D gene unclear. CDR1 is SGHRS, CDR2 YFSETQ, per germline. Trimming cost V 3 bases and J 4 bases, with 5 bases left between them. The CDR3 is made up of 12 amino acids. CDR3 DNA sequence: TGCGCCAGCAGCTGGCAGTACAATGAGCAGTTCTTC. It translates to CASSWQYNEQFF.

This clonotype was detected many times. The rearrangement uses TRBV12-3 or TRBV12-4 and TRBJ2-7; the D gene could be TRBD1 or TRBD2 (5 bases each). V shed 0 bases and J shed 9 bases, with 15 bases lying between them. The CDR3 totals 14 residues. This chain's CDR3 is CASSLAPQSGLQYF. The CDR3 DNA sequence: TGTGCCAGCAGTTTAGCTCCACAGTCGGGGCTGCAGTACTTC.